The 18 T cell receptor beta chains given below trace back to one sample, sequenced in a study of cytomegalovirus exposure and HLA in healthy donors. Vbeta (60) and Jbeta (13) primers were used in the PCR. Sequenced by immunoSEQ multiplex PCR; TCRdb stores in-frame clones only, minus some. The sample records about 130,000 clones, about 76% being singletons. What was sequenced was PBMCs. The receptors stem from a man younger than 35 in good health and CMV-seronegative.

The chain combines TRBV9 with TRBJ2-1; TRBD1 aligns across 7 bases. J gave up 1 base and V 2 bases, and 6 bases lay outside the gene matches. The CDR3 contains 16 residues. Germline assignment: CDR1 SGDLS and CDR2 YYNGEE. CDR3 in DNA: TGTGCCAGCAGCGTGGATCAGGGGGAATCCTACAATGAGCAGTTCTTC. Protein product: CASSVDQGESYNEQFF.

The chain carries TRBV5-6 and TRBJ2-7; the D is unclear. The germline V gene has CDR1 SGHDT and CDR2 YYEEEE. The CDR3 loop spans 10 amino acids. V was clipped by 7 bases and J by 3 bases, with 5 bases between them. In DNA form, the CDR3 reads TGTGCCAGCGGTAGCTACGAGCAGTACTTC. Its protein is CASGSYEQYF.

The J gene is TRBJ2-1, the V gene TRBV7-3; D might be TRBD1 (5 bases). Trimming stripped 4 bases from V and 3 bases from J, with 10 bases between. The CDR3 has 14 amino acids. CDR1 is SGHTA and CDR2 is FQGTGA in the germline V gene. The CDR3, as DNA: TGTGCCAGCAGCTACTCCGACAGCTACAATGAGCAGTTCTTC. This sequence encodes CASSYSDSYNEQFF.

The chain employs TRBV27 and TRBJ1-2; TRBD1 might be the D (6 bases). The CDR3 covers 13 residues. CDR1 and CDR2 (germline): MNHEY, SMNVEV (reference sequence). V was shortened by 3 bases and J by 2 bases, with 7 bases between the two germline ends. DNA for the CDR3: TGTGCCAGCAGTTTCGGACAGAACTATGGCTACACCTTC. Translated, it gives CASSFGQNYGYTF.

The rearrangement links TRBV5-4 to TRBJ1-4, with TRBD1 as a possible D gene (5 bases). Germline loops: CDR1 SGHNT, CDR2 YYREEE (reference sequence). CDR3 size: 14 residues. V was cut by 0 bases and J by 12 bases, with 15 bases left in between. CDR3 bases: TGTGCCAGCAGCTTGGACGGGCTCAGGGTAGAACTGTTTTTT. Its protein product is CASSLDGLRVELFF.

This chain links TRBV7-2 with TRBJ2-7, with TRBD2 matching over 8 bases. There are 15 residues in the CDR3. V was clipped by 2 bases and J by 4 bases; unmatched bases: 7. In germline, CDR1 is SGHTA, CDR2 FQGNSA. The CDR3 DNA reads as TGTGCCAGCAGCTTATTGGCGGGGGGCGTTTACGAGCAGTACTTC. It specifies CASSLLAGGVYEQYF.

The chain links TRBV5-6 to TRBJ1-2, with a weak D call TRBD1 (6 bases). Trimming took 6 bases from V and 3 from J, leaving 21 bases between them. The CDR3 covers 16 residues. Germline CDR1 SGHDT, CDR2 YYEEEE. CDR3 sequence (DNA): TGTGCCAGCACCCTAGCCGAAGGCAGGGGTGACTATGGCTACACCTTC. It yields the protein CASTLAEGRGDYGYTF.

This chain uses TRBV18 with TRBJ1-1, with D hard to call. This CDR3 has 15 amino acids. Trimming pared 4 bases from V and 4 bases from J, leaving 16 bases between. Germline CDR1 and CDR2: KGHSH and LQKENI. For the CDR3, the DNA is TGTGCCAGCTCACGGGAGCGTCCCCCCAGCACTGAAGCTTTCTTT. Translation gives CASSRERPPSTEAFF.

This chain connects TRBV19 to TRBJ1-5; D is possibly TRBD1 (5 bases). Germline V gives CDR1 LNHDA, CDR2 SQIVND (reference sequence). The length of the CDR3 is 13 residues. Trimming cost V 4 bases and J 7 bases, with 11 bases left between them. CDR3 in amino acids: CASSTPRGQPQHF. The CDR3 DNA reads TGTGCCAGTAGTACCCCCCGGGGGCAGCCCCAGCATTTT. The full variable domain, in which reference TRBV19 and TRBJ1-5 provide the parts outside the CDR3, is DGGITQSPKYLFRKEGQNVTLSCEQNLNHDAMYWYRQDPGQGLRLIYYSQIVNDFQKGDIAEGYSVSREKKESFPLTVTSAQKNPTAFYLCASSTPRGQPQHFGDGTRLSIL.

The chain uses TRBV10-1 and TRBJ1-6, with a tentative D call TRBD1 (6 bases). Germline assignment: CDR1 WNHNN and CDR2 SYGVQD (reference sequence). Trimming removed 7 bases at V and 6 bases at J, with 22 bases between. CDR3 length equals 17 residues. The CDR3 DNA reads TGCGCCAGCATCCTCGGGGGGGGCGAGGGAGGTAATTCACCCCTCCACTTT. Translation: CASILGGGEGGNSPLHF.

This clone was observed a handful of times. The rearrangement uses TRBV18 and TRBJ2-7; D is perhaps TRBD2 (6 bases). There are 12 residues in the CDR3. V was pared by 6 bases and J by 10 bases, with 16 bases between. The germline gives CDR1 KGHSH, CDR2 LQKENI. The CDR3 sequence is CASSPPAGSQYF. Written as DNA, the CDR3 is TGTGCCAGCTCCCCCCCGGCGGGGTCTCAGTACTTC.

The chain uses TRBV4-1 and TRBJ2-7, with D possibly matching TRBD1 (6 bases). The CDR3 length is 15 residues. The germline V and J ends were trimmed by 5 bases and 2 bases, with 16 bases remaining between them. CDR1 is MGHRA, CDR2 YSYEKL, per germline. The CDR3 bases are TGCGCCAGCAGCGTAAGGGCAGGGGACCCCTACGAGCAGTACTTC. The encoded protein is CASSVRAGDPYEQYF.

The V gene is TRBV4-3, the J gene TRBJ2-7, with D maybe TRBD1 (5 bases). V was cut by 0 bases and J by 1 base, with 10 bases left in between. Germline V gives CDR1 LGHNA, CDR2 YSLEER. CDR3 size: 15 residues. CDR3 protein: CASSQDRKGSYEQYF. DNA of the CDR3: TGCGCCAGCAGCCAAGATCGGAAGGGGTCCTACGAGCAGTACTTC.

The rearrangement uses TRBV25-1 and TRBJ1-1; TRBD1 might be the D (5 bases). Per the germline V gene, CDR1 is MGHDK and CDR2 is SYGVNS. This CDR3 spans 15 amino acids. V lost 7 bases and J 0 bases, leaving 15 bases between the germline ends. CDR3 in amino acids: CASTQWGGLNTEAFF. The CDR3 coding sequence is TGTGCCAGCACCCAATGGGGGGGATTGAACACTGAAGCTTTCTTT.

The genes are TRBV9 and TRBJ2-7, with D uncertain. V was cut by 2 bases and J by 0 bases, with 9 bases left in between. Germline CDR1 reads SGDLS; CDR2 reads YYNGEE. The CDR3 is 14 residues long. The CDR3 protein is CASSVGQASYEQYF. CDR3 nucleotides: TGTGCCAGCAGCGTTGGGCAGGCCTCCTACGAGCAGTACTTC.

The chain has TRBV5-6 and TRBJ2-7; 8 bases are shared with TRBD1. Germline lookup yields CDR1 SGHDT and CDR2 YYEEEE. The CDR3 has 18 residues. Germline trimming cut 1 base from V and 0 bases from J; bases unmatched to any gene: 12. CDR3 loop: CASSLPGQALLSSYEQYF. The CDR3 DNA reads TGTGCCAGCAGCTTGCCGGGACAGGCGCTTCTGAGCTCCTACGAGCAGTACTTC.

The chain joins TRBV7-9 to TRBJ2-3; 7 bases match TRBD1. With V trimmed by 7 bases and J by 0 bases, 13 bases remained unmatched. CDR3 length equals 17 residues. Germline CDR1 SEHNR, CDR2 FQNEAQ (reference sequence). The CDR3 nucleotides are TGTGCCAGCACCCAACCGTGGACAGGAGAAAGCACAGATACGCAGTATTTT. It encodes CASTQPWTGESTDTQYF.

In its sample, this clone was seen once. The chain combines TRBV10-1 with TRBJ2-5; D is perhaps TRBD1 (6 bases). Looked up from germline, CDR1 is WNHNN and CDR2 is SYGVQD (reference sequence). V dropped 2 bases and J dropped 2 bases, with 9 bases sitting between them. The CDR3 is 14 residues long. As DNA, the CDR3 is TGCGCCAGCAGTGAGAGCAGGGGACAAGAGACCCAGTACTTC. This codes for CASSESRGQETQYF.